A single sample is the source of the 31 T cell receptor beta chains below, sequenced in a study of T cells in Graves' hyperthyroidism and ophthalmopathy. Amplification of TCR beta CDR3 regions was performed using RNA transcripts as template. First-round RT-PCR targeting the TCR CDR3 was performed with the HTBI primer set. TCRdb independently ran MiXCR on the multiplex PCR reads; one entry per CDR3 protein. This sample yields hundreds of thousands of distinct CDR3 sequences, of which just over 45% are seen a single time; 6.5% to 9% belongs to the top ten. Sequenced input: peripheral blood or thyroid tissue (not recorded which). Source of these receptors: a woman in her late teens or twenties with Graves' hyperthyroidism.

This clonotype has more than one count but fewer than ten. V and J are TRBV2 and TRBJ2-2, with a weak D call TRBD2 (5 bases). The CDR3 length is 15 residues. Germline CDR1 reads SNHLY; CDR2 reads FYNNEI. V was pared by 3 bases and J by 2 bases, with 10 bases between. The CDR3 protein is CASSDLLANTGELFF. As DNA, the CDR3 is TGTGCCAGCAGTGATCTTCTAGCAAACACCGGGGAGCTGTTTTTT.

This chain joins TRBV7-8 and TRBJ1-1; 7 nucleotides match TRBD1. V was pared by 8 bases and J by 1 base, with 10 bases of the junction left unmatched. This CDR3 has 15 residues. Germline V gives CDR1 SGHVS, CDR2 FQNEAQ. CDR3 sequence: CASSIIDRANTEAFF. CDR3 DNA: TGTGCCAGCTCGATCATCGACAGGGCGAACACTGAAGCTTTCTTT.

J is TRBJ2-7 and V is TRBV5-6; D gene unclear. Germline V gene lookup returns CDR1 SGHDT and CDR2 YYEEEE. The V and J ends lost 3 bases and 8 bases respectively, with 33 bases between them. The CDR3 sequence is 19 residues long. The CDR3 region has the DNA TGTGCCAGCAGCTCACTCCCCCGTCGACAATCCAGCAATCAGCCCCAGCAGTACTTC. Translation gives CASSSLPRRQSSNQPQQYF.

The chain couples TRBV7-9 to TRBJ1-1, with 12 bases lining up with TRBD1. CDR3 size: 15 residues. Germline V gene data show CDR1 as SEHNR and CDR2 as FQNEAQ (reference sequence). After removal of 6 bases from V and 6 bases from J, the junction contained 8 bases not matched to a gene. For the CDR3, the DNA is TGTGCCAGCAGTTTCCCGGGACAGGGGGCAGCTGAAGCTTTCTTT. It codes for CASSFPGQGAAEAFF.

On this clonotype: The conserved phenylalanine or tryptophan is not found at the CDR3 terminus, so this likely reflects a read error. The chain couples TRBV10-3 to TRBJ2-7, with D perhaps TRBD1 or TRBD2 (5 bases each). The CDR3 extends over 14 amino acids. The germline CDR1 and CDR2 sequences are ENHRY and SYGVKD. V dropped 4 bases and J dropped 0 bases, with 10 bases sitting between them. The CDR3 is CAISAGTGSYEQYI. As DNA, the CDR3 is TGTGCCATCAGTGCGGGGACCGGCTCCTACGAGCAGTACATC.

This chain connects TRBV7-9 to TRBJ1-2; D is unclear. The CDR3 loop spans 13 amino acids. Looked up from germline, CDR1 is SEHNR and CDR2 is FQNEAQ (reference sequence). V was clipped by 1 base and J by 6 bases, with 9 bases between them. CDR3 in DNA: TGTGCCAGCAGCTTAGGGCTCAGAAATGGCTACACCTTC. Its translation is CASSLGLRNGYTF.

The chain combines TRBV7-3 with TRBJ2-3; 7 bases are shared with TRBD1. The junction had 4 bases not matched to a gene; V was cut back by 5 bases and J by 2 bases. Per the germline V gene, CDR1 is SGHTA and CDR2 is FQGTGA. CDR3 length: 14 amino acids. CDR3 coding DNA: TGTGCCAGCAGCGCCGACAGGGCCACAGATACGCAGTATTTT. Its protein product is CASSADRATDTQYF.

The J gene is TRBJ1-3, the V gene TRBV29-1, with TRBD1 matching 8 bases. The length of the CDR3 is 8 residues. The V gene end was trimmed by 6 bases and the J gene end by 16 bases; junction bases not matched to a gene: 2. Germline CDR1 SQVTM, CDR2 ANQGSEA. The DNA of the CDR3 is TGCAGCGTGGGACAGGCCTATTTT. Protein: CSVGQAYF. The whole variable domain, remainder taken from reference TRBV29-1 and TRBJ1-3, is SAVISQKPSRDICQRGTSLTIQCQVDSQVTMMFWYRQQPGQSLTLIATANQGSEATYESGFVIDKFPISRPNLTFSTLTVSNMSPEDSSIYLCSVGQAYFGEGSWLTVV.

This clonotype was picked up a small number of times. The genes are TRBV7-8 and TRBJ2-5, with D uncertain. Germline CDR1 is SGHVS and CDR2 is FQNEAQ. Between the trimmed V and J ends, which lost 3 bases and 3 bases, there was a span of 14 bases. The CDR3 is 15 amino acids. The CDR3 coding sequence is TGTGCCAGCAGCTTGGCCACCGTCAGCGAAGAGACCCAGTACTTC. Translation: CASSLATVSEETQYF.

CDR3 in DNA: TGTGCCAGCAGCTTAGTATATTTGGGGCAACCTTTTTCGTCAGGCTACACCTTC. Encoded protein: CASSLVYLGQPFSSGYTF. The chain carries TRBV7-9 and TRBJ1-2; TRBD1 might be the D (5 bases). Per germline, CDR1 SEHNR and CDR2 FQNEAQ (reference sequence). The V end was cut by 1 base, the J end by 8 bases, with 26 bases between. The CDR3 has 18 residues. Together with reference TRBV7-9 and TRBJ1-2, the CDR3 gives the full variable domain: DTGVSQNPRHKITKRGQNVTFRCDPISEHNRLYWYRQTLGQGPEFLTYFQNEAQLEKSRLLSDRFSAERPKGSFSTLEIQRTEQGDSAMYLCASSLVYLGQPFSSGYTFGSGTRLTVV.

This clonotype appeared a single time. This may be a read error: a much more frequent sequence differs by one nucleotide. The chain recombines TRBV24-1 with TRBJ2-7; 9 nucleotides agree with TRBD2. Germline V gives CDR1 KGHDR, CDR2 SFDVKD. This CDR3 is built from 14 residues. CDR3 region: CAISDSSGTYEQYF. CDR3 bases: TGTGCCATCAGTGATTCTAGCGGGACCTACGAGCAGTACTTC.

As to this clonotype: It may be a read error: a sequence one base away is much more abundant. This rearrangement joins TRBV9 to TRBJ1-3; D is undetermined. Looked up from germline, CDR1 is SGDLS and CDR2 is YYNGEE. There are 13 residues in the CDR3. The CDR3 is CASSVSDGNAIYF. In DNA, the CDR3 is TGTGCCAGCAGCGTATCGGACGGAAACGCCATATATTTT.

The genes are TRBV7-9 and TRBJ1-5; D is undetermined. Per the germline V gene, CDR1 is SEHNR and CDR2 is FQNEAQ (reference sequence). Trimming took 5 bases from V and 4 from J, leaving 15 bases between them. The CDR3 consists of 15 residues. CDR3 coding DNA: TGTGCCAGCAGCCAAGATCCGGACGGGAATCAGCCCCAGCATTTT. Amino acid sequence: CASSQDPDGNQPQHF. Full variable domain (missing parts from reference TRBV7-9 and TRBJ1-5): DTGVSQNPRHKITKRGQNVTFRCDPISEHNRLYWYRQTLGQGPEFLTYFQNEAQLEKSRLLSDRFSAERPKGSFSTLEIQRTEQGDSAMYLCASSQDPDGNQPQHFGDGTRLSIL.

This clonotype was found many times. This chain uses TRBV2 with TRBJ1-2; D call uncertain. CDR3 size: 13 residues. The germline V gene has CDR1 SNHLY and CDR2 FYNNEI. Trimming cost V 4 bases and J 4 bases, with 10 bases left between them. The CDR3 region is CASSGFARYGYTF. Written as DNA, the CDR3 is TGTGCCAGCAGTGGGTTTGCTCGCTATGGCTACACCTTC.

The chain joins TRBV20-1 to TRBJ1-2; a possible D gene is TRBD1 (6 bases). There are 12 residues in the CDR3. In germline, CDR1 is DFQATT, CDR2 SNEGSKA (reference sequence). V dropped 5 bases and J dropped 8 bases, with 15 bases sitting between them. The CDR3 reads CSAGDTLGGYTF. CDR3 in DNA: TGCAGTGCTGGGGACACCCTGGGCGGCTACACCTTC.

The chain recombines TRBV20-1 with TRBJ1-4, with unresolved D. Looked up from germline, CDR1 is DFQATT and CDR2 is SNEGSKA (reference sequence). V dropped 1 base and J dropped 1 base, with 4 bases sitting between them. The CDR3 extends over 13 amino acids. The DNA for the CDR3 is TGCAGTGCTAGAGCCGTAACTAATGAAAAACTGTTTTTT. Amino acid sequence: CSARAVTNEKLFF.

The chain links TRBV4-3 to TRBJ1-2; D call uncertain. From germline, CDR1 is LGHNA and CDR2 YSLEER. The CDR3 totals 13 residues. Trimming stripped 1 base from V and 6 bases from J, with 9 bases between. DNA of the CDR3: TGCGCCAGCAGCCAAGGGGATGGGAATGGCTACACCTTC. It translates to CASSQGDGNGYTF.

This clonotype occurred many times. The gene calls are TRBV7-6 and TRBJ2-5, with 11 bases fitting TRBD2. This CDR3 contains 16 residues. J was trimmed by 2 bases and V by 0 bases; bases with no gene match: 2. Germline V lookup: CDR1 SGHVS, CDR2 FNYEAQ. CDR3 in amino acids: CASSLASGRVQETQYF. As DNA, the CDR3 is TGTGCCAGCAGCTTAGCTAGCGGGAGGGTGCAAGAGACCCAGTACTTC.

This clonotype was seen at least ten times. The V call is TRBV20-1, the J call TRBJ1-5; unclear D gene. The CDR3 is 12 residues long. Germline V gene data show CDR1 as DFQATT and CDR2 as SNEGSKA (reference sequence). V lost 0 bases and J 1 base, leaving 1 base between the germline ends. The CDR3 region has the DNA TGCAGTGCTAGAGACAGCAATCAGCCCCAGCATTTT. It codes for CSARDSNQPQHF.

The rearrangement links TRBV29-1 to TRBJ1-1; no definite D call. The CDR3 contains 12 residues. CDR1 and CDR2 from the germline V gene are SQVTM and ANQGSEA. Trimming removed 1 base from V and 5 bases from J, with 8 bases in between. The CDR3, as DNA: TGCAGCGTTGAAGCCCACCGGACTGAAGCTTTCTTT. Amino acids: CSVEAHRTEAFF.

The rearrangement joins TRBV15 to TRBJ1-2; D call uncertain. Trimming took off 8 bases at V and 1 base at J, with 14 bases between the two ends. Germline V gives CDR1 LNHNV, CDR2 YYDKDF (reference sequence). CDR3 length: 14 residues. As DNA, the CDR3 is TGTGCCACCGGGAAAGCGCCGGATAACTATGGCTACACCTTC. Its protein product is CATGKAPDNYGYTF.

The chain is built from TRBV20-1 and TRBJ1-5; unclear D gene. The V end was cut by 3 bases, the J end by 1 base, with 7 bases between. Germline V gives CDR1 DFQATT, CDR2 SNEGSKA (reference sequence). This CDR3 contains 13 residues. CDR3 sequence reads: CSASGQSNQPQHF. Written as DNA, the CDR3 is TGCAGTGCTAGCGGTCAGAGCAATCAGCCCCAGCATTTT.

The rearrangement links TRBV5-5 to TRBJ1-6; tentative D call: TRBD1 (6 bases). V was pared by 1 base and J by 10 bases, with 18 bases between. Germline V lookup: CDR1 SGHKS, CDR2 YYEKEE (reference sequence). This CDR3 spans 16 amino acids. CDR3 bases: TGTGCCAGCAGCTTGAACCCTCAGGGGAGGCGATCACCCCTCCACTTT. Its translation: CASSLNPQGRRSPLHF.

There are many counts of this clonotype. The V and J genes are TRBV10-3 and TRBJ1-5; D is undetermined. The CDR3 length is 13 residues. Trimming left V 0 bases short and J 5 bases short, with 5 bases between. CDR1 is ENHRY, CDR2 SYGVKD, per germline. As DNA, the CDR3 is TGTGCCATCAGTGAGTCGGTGGATCAGCCCCAGCATTTT. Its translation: CAISESVDQPQHF.

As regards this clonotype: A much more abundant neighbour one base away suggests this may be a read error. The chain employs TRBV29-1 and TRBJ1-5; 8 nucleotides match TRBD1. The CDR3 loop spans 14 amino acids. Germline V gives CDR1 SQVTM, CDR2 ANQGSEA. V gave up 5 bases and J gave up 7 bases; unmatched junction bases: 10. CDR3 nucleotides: TGCAGCGTTTTGGCGACAGGGGTTAGCCAGCCCCAGCATTTT. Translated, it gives CSVLATGVSQPQHF.

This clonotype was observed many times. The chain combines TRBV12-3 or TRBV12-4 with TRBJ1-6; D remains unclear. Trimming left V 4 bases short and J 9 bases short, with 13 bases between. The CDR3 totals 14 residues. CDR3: CASSSIGLRSPLHF. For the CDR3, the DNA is TGTGCCAGCAGTTCCATTGGCCTCCGTTCACCCCTCCACTTT.

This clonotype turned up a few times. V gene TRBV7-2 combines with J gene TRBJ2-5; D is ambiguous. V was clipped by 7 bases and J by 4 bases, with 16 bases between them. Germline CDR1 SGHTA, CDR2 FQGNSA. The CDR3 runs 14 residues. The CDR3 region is CASISPGLVETQYF. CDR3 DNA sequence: TGTGCCAGCATCTCACCCGGCCTTGTAGAGACCCAGTACTTC.

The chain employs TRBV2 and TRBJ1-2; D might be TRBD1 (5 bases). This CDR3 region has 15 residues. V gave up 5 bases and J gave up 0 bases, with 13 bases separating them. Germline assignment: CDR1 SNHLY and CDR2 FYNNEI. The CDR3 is CASSYQGPSNYGYTF. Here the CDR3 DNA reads TGTGCCAGCAGTTACCAGGGACCTTCTAACTATGGCTACACCTTC.

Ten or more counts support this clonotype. CDR3 in amino acids: CATSRDLPSEAFF. For the CDR3, the DNA is TGTGCCACCAGCAGAGATCTACCATCTGAAGCTTTCTTT. The V gene is TRBV15, the J gene TRBJ1-1; no clear D. The length of the CDR3 is 13 residues. V lost 0 bases and J 6 bases, leaving 8 bases between the germline ends. Germline values: CDR1 LNHNV, CDR2 YYDKDF (reference sequence).

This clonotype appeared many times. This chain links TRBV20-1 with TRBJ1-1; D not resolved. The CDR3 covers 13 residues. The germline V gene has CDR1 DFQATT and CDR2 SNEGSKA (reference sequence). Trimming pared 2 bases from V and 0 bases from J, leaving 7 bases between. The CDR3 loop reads CSARTGMNTEAFF. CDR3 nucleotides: TGCAGTGCTAGAACCGGGATGAACACTGAAGCTTTCTTT.

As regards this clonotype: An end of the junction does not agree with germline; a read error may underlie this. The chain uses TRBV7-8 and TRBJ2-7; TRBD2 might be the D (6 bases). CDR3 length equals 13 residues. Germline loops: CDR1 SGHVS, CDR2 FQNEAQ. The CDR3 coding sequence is TGTGCCACCAGCAGCGGGCAGATCTACGAGCAGTACTTC. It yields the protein CATSSGQIYEQYF.